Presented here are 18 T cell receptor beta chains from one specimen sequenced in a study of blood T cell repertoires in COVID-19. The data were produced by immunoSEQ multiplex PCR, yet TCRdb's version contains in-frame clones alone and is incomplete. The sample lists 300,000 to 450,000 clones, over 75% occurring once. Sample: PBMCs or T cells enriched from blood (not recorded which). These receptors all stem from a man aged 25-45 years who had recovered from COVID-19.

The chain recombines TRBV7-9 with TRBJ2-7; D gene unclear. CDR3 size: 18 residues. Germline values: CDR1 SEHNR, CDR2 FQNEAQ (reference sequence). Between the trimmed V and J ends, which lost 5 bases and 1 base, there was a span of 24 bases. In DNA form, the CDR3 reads TGTGCCAGCAGCGAACTAATCAGACGGCCTAGTAGGTCCTACGAGCAGTACTTC. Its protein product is CASSELIRRPSRSYEQYF.

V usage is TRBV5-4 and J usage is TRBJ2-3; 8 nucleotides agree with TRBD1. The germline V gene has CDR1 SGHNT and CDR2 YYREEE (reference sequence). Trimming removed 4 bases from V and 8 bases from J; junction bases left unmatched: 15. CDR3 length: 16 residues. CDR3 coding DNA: TGTGCCAGCAGCCTCCCAGGGGGCCAGTCAAAAGGTACGCAGTATTTT. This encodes CASSLPGGQSKGTQYF.

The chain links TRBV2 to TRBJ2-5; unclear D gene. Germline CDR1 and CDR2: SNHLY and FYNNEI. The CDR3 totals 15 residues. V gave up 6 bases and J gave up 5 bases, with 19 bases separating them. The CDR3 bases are TGTGCCAGCAGAAAAGCCTATTCTAAAGAGGAGACCCAGTACTTC. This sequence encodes CASRKAYSKEETQYF.

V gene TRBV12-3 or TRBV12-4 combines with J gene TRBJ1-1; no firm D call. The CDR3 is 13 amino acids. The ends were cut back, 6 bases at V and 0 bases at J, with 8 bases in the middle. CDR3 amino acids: CASRPTVNTEAFF. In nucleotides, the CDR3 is TGTGCCAGCAGACCAACAGTGAACACTGAAGCTTTCTTT.

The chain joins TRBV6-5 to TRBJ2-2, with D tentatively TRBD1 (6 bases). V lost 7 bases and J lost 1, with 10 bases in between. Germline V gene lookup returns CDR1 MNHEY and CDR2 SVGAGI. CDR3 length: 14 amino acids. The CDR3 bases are TGTGCCAGCAAGCTACAGGGGAACACCGGGGAGCTGTTTTTT. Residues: CASKLQGNTGELFF.

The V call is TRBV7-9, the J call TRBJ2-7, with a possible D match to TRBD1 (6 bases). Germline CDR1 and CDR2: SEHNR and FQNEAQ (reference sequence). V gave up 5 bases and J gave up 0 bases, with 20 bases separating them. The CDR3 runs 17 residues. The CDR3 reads CASSPRDTAPLSYEQYF. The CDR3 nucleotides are TGTGCCAGCAGCCCCCGGGACACCGCTCCGCTCTCCTACGAGCAGTACTTC.

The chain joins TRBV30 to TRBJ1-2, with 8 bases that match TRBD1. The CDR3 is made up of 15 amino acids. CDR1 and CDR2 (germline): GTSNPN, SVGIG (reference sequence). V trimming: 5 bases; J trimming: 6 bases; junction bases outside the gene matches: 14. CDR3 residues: CAWAGQALRHDGYTF. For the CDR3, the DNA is TGTGCCTGGGCGGGACAGGCGTTAAGGCACGATGGCTACACCTTC.

CDR3: CASSLYQYTDTQYF. The CDR3 nucleotides are TGTGCCAGCAGCTTATACCAGTACACAGATACGCAGTATTTT. The rearrangement links TRBV7-2 to TRBJ2-3; no clear D gene. There are 14 residues in the CDR3. The V end was cut by 2 bases, the J end by 2 bases, with 8 bases between. The germline V gene has CDR1 SGHTA and CDR2 FQGNSA.

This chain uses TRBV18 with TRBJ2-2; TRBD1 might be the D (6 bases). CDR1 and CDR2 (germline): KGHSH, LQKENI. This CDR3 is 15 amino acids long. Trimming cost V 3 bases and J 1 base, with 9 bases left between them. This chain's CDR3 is CASSPMTGNTGELFF. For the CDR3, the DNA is TGTGCCAGCTCACCGATGACAGGGAACACCGGGGAGCTGTTTTTT. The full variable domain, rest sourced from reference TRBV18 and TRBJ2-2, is NAGVMQNPRHLVRRRGQEARLRCSPMKGHSHVYWYRQLPEEGLKFMVYLQKENIIDESGMPKERFSAEFPKEGPSILRIQQVVRGDSAAYFCASSPMTGNTGELFFGEGSRLTVL.

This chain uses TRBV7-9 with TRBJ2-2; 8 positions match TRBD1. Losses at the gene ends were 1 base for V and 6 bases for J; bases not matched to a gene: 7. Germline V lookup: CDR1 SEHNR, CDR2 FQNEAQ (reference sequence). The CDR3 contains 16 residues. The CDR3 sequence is CASSLESGQGPGELFF. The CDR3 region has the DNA TGTGCCAGCAGCTTAGAATCCGGACAGGGACCCGGGGAGCTGTTTTTT.

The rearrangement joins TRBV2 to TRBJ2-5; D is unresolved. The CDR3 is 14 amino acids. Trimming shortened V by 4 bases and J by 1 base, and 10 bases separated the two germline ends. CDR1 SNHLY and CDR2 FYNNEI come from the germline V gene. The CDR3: CASSVSRSQETQYF. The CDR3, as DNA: TGTGCCAGCAGTGTGTCGCGGAGCCAAGAGACCCAGTACTTC.

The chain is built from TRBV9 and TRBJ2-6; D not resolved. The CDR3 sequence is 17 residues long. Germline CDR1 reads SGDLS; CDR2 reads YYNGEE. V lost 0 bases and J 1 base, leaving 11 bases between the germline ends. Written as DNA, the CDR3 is TGTGCCAGCAGCGTAGGGGCTGCCGCTTCTGGGGCCAACGTCCTGACTTTC. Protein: CASSVGAAASGANVLTF.

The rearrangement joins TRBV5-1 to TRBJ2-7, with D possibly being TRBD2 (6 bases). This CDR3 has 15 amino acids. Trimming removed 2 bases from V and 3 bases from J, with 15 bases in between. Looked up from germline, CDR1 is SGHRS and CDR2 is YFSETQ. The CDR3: CASSLYGGTVYEQYF. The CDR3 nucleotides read TGCGCCAGCAGCTTATACGGGGGAACTGTCTACGAGCAGTACTTC.

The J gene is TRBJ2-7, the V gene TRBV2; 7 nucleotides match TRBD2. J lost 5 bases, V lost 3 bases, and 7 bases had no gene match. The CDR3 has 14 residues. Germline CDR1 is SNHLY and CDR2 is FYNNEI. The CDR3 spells CASSEGGGRDEQYF. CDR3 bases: TGTGCCAGCAGTGAGGGCGGGGGACGGGACGAGCAGTACTTC.

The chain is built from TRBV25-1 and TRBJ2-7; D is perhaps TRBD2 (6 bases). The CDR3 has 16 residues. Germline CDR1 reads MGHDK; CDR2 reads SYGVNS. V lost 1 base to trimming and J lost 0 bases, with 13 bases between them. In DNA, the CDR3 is TGTGCCAGCAGTGAATTCCCTGGAGGGGACTCCTACGAGCAGTACTTC. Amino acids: CASSEFPGGDSYEQYF.

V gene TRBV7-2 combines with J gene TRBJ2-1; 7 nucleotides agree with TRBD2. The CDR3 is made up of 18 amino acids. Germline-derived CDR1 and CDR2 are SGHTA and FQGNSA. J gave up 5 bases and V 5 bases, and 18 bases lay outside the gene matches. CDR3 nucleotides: TGTGCCAGCAGCGCCAGAACCCGGTGGCGGGGGATCAACAATGAGCAGTTCTTC. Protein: CASSARTRWRGINNEQFF. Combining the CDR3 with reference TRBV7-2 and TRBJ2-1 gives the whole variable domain GAGVSQSPSNKVTEKGKDVELRCDPISGHTALYWYRQSLGQGLEFLIYFQGNSAPDKSGLPSDRFSAERTGGSVSTLTIQRTQQEDSAVYLCASSARTRWRGINNEQFFGPGTRLTVL.

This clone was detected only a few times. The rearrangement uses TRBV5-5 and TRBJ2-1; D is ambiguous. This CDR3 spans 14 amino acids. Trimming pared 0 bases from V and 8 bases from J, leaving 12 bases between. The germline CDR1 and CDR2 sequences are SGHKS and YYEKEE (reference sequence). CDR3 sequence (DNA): TGTGCCAGCAGCTTGGGAACCAACAGTTATGAGCAGTTCTTC. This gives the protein CASSLGTNSYEQFF. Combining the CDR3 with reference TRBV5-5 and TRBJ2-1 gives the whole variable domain DAGVTQSPTHLIKTRGQQVTLRCSPISGHKSVSWYQQVLGQGPQFIFQYYEKEERGRGNFPDRFSARQFPNYSSELNVNALLLGDSALYLCASSLGTNSYEQFFGPGTRLTVL.

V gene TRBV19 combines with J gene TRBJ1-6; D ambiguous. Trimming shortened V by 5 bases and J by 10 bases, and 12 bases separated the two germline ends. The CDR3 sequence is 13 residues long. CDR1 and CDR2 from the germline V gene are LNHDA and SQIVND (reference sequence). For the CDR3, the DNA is TGTGCCAGTAGTGGCGGGGTGGGGTCACCCCTCCACTTT. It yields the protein CASSGGVGSPLHF.